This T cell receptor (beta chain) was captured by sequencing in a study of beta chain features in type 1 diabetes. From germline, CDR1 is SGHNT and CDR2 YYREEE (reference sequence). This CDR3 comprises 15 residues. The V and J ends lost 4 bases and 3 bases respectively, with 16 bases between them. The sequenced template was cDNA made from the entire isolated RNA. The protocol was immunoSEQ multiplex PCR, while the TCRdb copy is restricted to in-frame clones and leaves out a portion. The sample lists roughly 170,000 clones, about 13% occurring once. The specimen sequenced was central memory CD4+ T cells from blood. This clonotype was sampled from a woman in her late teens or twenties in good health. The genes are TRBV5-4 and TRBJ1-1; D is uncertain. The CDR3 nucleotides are TGTGCCAGCAGCCTGGGAGGGTTTAGGGACACTGAAGCTTTCTTT. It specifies CASSLGGFRDTEAFF.